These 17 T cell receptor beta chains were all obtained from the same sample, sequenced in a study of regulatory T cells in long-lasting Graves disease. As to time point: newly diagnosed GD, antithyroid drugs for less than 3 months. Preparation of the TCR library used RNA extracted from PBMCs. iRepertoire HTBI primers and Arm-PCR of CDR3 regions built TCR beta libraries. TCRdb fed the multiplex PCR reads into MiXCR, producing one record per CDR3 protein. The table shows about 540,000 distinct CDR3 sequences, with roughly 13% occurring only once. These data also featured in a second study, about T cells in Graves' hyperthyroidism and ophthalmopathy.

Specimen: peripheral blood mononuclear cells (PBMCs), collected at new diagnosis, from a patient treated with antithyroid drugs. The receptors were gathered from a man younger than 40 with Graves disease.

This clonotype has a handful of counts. The CDR3 loop reads CASTQDREYEKLFF. The CDR3 DNA sequence: TGTGCCAGCACCCAGGACAGGGAGTATGAAAAACTGTTTTTT. This sequence joins TRBV6-1 and TRBJ1-4, with 8 bases matching TRBD1. The length of the CDR3 is 14 residues. J lost 6 bases, V lost 7 bases, and 7 bases had no gene match. From germline, CDR1 is MNHNS and CDR2 SASEGT.

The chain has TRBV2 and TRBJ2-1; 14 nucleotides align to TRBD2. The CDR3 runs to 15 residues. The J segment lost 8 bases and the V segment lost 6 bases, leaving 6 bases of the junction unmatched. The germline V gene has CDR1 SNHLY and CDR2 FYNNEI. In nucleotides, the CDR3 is TGTGCCAGCAGGCTCGGGACTAGCGGGAGTGATGAGCAGTTCTTC. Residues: CASRLGTSGSDEQFF.

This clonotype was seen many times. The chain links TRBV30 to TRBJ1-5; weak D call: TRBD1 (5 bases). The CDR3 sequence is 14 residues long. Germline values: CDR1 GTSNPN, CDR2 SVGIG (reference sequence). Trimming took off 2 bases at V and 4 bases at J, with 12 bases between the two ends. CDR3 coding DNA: TGTGCCTGGAGTTGGGACTTTGGGAATCAGCCCCAGCATTTT. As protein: CAWSWDFGNQPQHF.

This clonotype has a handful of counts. CDR3 in DNA: TGTGCCAGCAGTTTACTGGCGGTAGACACCGGGGAGCTGTTTTTT. Its translation: CASSLLAVDTGELFF. The V call is TRBV27, the J call TRBJ2-2; D is unresolved. Trimming stripped 2 bases from V and 3 bases from J, with 10 bases between. CDR3 size: 15 residues. The V gene's germline CDR1 is MNHEY and CDR2 SMNVEV (reference sequence).

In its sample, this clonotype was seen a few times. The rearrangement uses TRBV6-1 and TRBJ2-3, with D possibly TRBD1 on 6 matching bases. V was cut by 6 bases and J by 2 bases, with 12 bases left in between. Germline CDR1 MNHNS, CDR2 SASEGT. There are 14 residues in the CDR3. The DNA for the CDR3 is TGTGCCAGCAGCCACCGGGACACCACAGATACGCAGTATTTT. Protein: CASSHRDTTDTQYF.

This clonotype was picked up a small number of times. The CDR3 loop is CASRFGRSHQPQHF. DNA of the CDR3: TGTGCCAGCAGATTTGGTAGGAGCCATCAGCCCCAGCATTTT. The chain is built from TRBV5-4 and TRBJ1-5; D not resolved. This CDR3 is 14 amino acids long. The V gene's germline CDR1 is SGHNT and CDR2 YYREEE (reference sequence). V was shortened by 5 bases and J by 5 bases, with 14 bases between the two germline ends.

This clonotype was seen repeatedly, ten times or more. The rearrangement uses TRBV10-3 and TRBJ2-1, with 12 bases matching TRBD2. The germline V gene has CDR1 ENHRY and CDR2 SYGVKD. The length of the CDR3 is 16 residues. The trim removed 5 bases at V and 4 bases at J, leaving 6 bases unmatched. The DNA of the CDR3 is TGTGCCATCAGTTACTCAGGGACTAGCGGGTACAATGAGCAGTTCTTC. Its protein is CAISYSGTSGYNEQFF.

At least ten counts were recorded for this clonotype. In DNA, the CDR3 is TGTGCCAGCAGTTTTATCGGCGGCGGCACAGATACGCAGTATTTT. Residues: CASSFIGGGTDTQYF. This sequence joins TRBV27 and TRBJ2-3; D unclear. CDR3 length: 15 amino acids. V was clipped by 3 bases and J by 1 base, with 11 bases between them. The V gene's germline CDR1 is MNHEY and CDR2 SMNVEV (reference sequence).

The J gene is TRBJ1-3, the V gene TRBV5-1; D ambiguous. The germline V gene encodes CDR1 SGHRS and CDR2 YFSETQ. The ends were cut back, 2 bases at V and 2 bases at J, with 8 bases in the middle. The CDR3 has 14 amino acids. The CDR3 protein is CASSLDRAGNTIYF. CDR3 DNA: TGCGCCAGCAGCTTAGACCGCGCTGGAAACACCATATATTTT. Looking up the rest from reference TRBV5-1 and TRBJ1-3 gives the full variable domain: KAGVTQTPRYLIKTRGQQVTLSCSPISGHRSVSWYQQTPGQGLQFLFEYFSETQRNKGNFPGRFSGRQFSNSRSEMNVSTLELGDSALYLCASSLDRAGNTIYFGEGSWLTVV.

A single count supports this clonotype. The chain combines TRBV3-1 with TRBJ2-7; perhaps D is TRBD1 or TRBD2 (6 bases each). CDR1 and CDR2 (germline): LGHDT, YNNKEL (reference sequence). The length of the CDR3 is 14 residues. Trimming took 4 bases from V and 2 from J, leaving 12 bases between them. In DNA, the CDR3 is TGTGCCAGCAGCCCCAGGGGAGGCACCTACGAGCAGTACTTC. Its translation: CASSPRGGTYEQYF.

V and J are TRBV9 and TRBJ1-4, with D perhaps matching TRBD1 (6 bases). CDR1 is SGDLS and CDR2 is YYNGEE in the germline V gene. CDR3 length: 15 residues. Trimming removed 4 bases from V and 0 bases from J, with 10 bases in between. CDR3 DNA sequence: TGTGCCAGCAGCCCAGGACAGTCAACTAATGAAAAACTGTTTTTT. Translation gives CASSPGQSTNEKLFF.

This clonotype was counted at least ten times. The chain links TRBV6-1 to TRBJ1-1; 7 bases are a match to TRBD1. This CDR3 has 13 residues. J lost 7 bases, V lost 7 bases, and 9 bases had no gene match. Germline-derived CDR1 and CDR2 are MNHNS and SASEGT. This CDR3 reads CASTPTGRGEAFF. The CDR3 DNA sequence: TGTGCCAGCACCCCGACAGGGAGGGGTGAAGCTTTCTTT.

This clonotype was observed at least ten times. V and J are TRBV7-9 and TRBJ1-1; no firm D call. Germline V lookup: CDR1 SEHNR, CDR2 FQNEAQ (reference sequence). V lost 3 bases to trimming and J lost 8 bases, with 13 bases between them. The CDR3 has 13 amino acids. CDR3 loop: CASSFATDQEAFF. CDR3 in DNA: TGTGCCAGCAGCTTCGCGACGGACCAGGAAGCTTTCTTT.

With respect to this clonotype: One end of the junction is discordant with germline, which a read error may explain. DNA of the CDR3: TGTACCGAAGGGGCGGTCCAAGGGACCCAGTACTTC. Residues: CTEGAVQGTQYF. The chain couples TRBV10-3 to TRBJ2-5; possible D gene TRBD1, 5 bases. The CDR3 runs to 12 residues. Germline CDR1 and CDR2: ENHRY and SYGVKD.

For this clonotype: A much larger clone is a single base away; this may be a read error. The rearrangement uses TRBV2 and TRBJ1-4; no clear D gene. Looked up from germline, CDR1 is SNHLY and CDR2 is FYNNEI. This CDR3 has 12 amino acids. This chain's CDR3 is CASSDPDLTLLF. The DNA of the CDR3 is TGTGCCAGCAGTGACCCAGACCTAACACTGTTGTTT. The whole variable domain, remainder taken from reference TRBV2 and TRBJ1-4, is EPEVTQTPSHQVTQMGQEVILRCVPISNHLYFYWYRQILGQKVEFLVSFYNNEISEKSEIFDDQFSVERPDGSNFTLKIRSTKLEDSAMYFCASSDPDLTLLFGSGTQLSVL.

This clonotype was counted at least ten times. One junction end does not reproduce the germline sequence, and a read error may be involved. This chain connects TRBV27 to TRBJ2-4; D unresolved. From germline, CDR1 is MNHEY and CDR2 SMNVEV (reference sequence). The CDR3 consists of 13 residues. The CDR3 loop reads CASSLSAKNIQYF. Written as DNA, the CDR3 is TGTGCCAGCAGTCTATCTGCCAAAAACATTCAGTACTTC.

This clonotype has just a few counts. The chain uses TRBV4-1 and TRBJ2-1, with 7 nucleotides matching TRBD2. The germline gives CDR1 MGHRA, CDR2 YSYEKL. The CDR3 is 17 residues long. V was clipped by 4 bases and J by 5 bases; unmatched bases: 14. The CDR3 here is CASSRVEGGSGNNEQFF. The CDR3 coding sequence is TGCGCCAGCAGCCGGGTCGAGGGCGGGAGTGGGAACAATGAGCAGTTCTTC.